The clone carrying this TCR beta chain turned up a few times. Its target is unknown. The data were taken from a study of T-cell memory formation after mild COVID-19. TCRdb re-analysed the 5' RACE reads in MiXCR, keeping a single row per CDR3 protein. This table has hundreds of thousands of distinct CDR3 sequences, around 14% appearing once. Study-level results: CD8+ contracting clones occupied EMRA, while CD4+ ones occupied mainly CM and EM.

Trimming pared 3 bases from V and 0 bases from J, leaving 10 bases between. CDR3 length: 15 amino acids. The sequenced material came from PBMCs or a T cell subset sorted from them (not recorded which). The clonotype originates from a man younger than 35 who had mild COVID-19 (a few samples of this study predate the infection). Cell type and time point are not known. V usage is TRBV12-3 or TRBV12-4 and J usage is TRBJ2-3; D not resolved. The CDR3 loop is CASSFGVPSTDTQYF. CDR3 sequence (DNA): TGTGCCAGCAGTTTTGGGGTTCCTAGCACAGATACGCAGTATTTT.